This is a list of T cell receptor beta chains from one sample in a study of metastatic and nonmetastatic thyroid tumors. TCRdb called clones again from the PCR reads with MiXCR. Of more than 25,000 clones listed, 6% to 9.5% are singletons. The sequenced material came from blood. The receptors come from a female donor with papillary thyroid cancer or a benign thyroid nodule (not recorded which). Some clones in this sample may be carry-over from other donors' samples. The CDR3 runs from the conserved cysteine through the conserved F or W. Fields, in order: J gene, D gene, clone size, V gene, CDR3 protein, CDR3 DNA. The D gene is left open where the match is weak. Size is stated for part of the rows, as once, few or many counts, or as a class when the clone is expanded.

TRBJ2-7,-,many,TRBV12-3/TRBV12-4,CASSLQGRVYEQYF,TGTGCCAGCAGTTTACAGGGTAGGGTCTACGAGCAGTACTTC
TRBJ1-1,-,-,TRBV5-1,CASSLAGGFTEAFF,TGCGCCAGCAGCTTGGCGGGGGGATTCACTGAAGCTTTCTTT
TRBJ1-4,-,many,TRBV20-1,CSARDREGWGEKLFF,TGCAGTGCTAGAGATCGCGAAGGGTGGGGGGAAAAACTGTTTTTT
TRBJ1-3,-,many,TRBV11-3,CASSRGQSPPGNTIYF,TGTGCCAGCAGCCGCGGACAGAGTCCGCCTGGAAACACCATATATTTT
TRBJ1-6,TRBD1,many,TRBV6-1,CASSELMDRGYSPLHF,TGTGCCAGCAGTGAACTAATGGACAGGGGGTATTCACCCCTCCACTTT
TRBJ2-1,-,many,TRBV2,CASSERRGALDEQFF,TGTGCCAGCAGTGAACGACGGGGGGCCTTGGATGAGCAGTTCTTC
TRBJ2-7,TRBD2,many,TRBV27,CASSTSGMYEQYF,TGTGCCAGCAGTACTAGCGGGATGTACGAGCAGTACTTC
TRBJ2-2,-,many,TRBV11-2,CASSLGGGNTGELFF,TGTGCCAGCAGCTTAGGTGGGGGTAACACCGGGGAGCTGTTTTTT
TRBJ2-3,TRBD2,-,TRBV12-3/TRBV12-4,CASTSVTSGGMQYF,TGTGCCAGCACCTCCGTGACTAGCGGGGGCATGCAGTATTTT
TRBJ2-3,-,many,TRBV5-6,CASGEPPSDTQYF,TGTGCCAGCGGAGAGCCCCCCTCAGATACGCAGTATTTT
TRBJ2-3,TRBD1,many,TRBV7-3,CASSVGEQGDTQYF,TGTGCCAGCTCCGTGGGGGAACAGGGGGATACGCAGTATTTT
TRBJ1-2,-,many,TRBV19,CASTMGRYYGYTF,TGTGCCAGTACCATGGGACGGTACTATGGCTACACCTTC
TRBJ1-1,-,many,TRBV28,CASHSGKNTEAFF,TGTGCCAGCCACTCGGGGAAGAACACTGAAGCTTTCTTT
TRBJ1-1,TRBD1,many,TRBV5-4,CASSLVAGTGGRDTEAFF,TGTGCCAGCAGCTTGGTCGCCGGGACAGGGGGCCGGGACACTGAAGCTTTCTTT
TRBJ2-1,TRBD2,many,TRBV29-1,CSVISGVSSYNEQFF,TGCAGCGTCATTAGCGGGGTAAGCTCCTACAATGAGCAGTTCTTC
TRBJ1-2,-,-,TRBV5-5,CASSRQPYGGNYGYTF,TGTGCCAGCAGCAGACAACCATACGGAGGGAACTATGGCTACACCTTC
TRBJ2-7,-,many,TRBV7-9,CASSLVGRAYEQYF,TGTGCCAGCAGCTTAGTTGGCAGGGCCTACGAGCAGTACTTC
TRBJ2-7,-,many,TRBV30,CAWSGPGAGDEQYF,TGTGCCTGGAGTGGCCCGGGGGCAGGTGACGAGCAGTACTTC
TRBJ2-4,-,many,TRBV5-1,CASSSEVELNIQYF,TGCGCCAGCAGCTCAGAGGTCGAGCTAAACATTCAGTACTTC
TRBJ2-3,TRBD1,many,TRBV29-1,CSVEGQSVGTDTQYF,TGCAGCGTTGAGGGACAGTCAGTCGGCACAGATACGCAGTATTTT
TRBJ2-1,-,few,TRBV12-3/TRBV12-4,CVSTVPQEGNEQFF,TGTGTCAGCACTGTGCCCCAGGAAGGGAATGAGCAGTTCTTC
TRBJ2-5,-,many,TRBV7-2,CASSPTGLGGETQYF,TGTGCCAGCAGTCCTACAGGGCTCGGTGGGGAGACCCAGTACTTC
TRBJ2-1,-,many,TRBV15,CATRDFDEQFF,TGTGCCACCAGGGACTTTGATGAGCAGTTCTTC
TRBJ1-1,-,many,TRBV25-1,CAYRYGASEAFF,TGTGCCTACCGCTATGGTGCTAGTGAAGCTTTCTTT
TRBJ2-2,-,many,TRBV7-9,CASSFWAGNTGELFF,TGTGCCAGCAGCTTCTGGGCGGGGAACACCGGGGAGCTGTTTTTT
TRBJ2-1,TRBD1,many,TRBV19,CATSGQGTFGEQFF,TGTGCCACCTCGGGACAGGGGACCTTTGGGGAGCAGTTCTTC
TRBJ1-5,TRBD1,many,TRBV20-1,CSARGTVERQPQHF,TGCAGTGCTAGGGGGACAGTTGAAAGACAGCCCCAGCATTTT